Below, one T cell receptor (beta chain) is given with its context. This clonotype is judged medium-sized (0.01 to 0.1%). Its specific antigen is unknown. Base qualities were left out, and no much larger clone turns up one base away. The V and J ends are trimmed by 6 bases and 8 bases, leaving 19 bases between them. The germline V gene (reference sequence) supplies CDR1 MNHEY and CDR2 SMNVEV. The CDR3 numbers 15 residues from cysteine through phenylalanine. Here the CDR3 DNA is all that survives: 45 bases in frame from base 1. The sample belongs to a study of liver allograft versus peripheral blood T cells (dated by TCRdb to the early 2020s). About the study as a whole: The study compared the T cell receptor repertoires present in transplanted livers with the repertoires present in the peripheral blood of liver transplant recipients.

The sequencing machine was an Illumina MiSeq. Clones were called with MiXCR by TCRdb after fastp trimmed the public reads at Q25, and only in-frame beta chains were retained. CDR3 protein sequences are deduplicated, and each keeps its most common genes and DNA. The sample has some 6,300 distinct CDR3 sequences on record, roughly a sixth of them singletons. Of the sample, around 49% falls within the top ten clones. Study-level results and caveats: The T cell receptor repertoires within liver allografts were reported to be different from the T cell receptor repertoires detected in peripheral blood.

This receptor was taken from a human patient who had a liver transplant. In transplant recipients, some T cells may be of donor rather than host origin. This sequence uses TRBV27 and TRBJ1-4; the D gene is perhaps TRBD1, on 5 matching bases. The nucleotides read TGTGCCAGCAGCCCCGGGGGGGAGGCGGGAGAAAAACTGTTTTTT. Translated, it gives CASSPGGEAGEKLFF.